The 28 T cell receptor beta chains given below trace back to one sample, sequenced in a study of shared clonotypes between healthy human individuals. CD45RO-negative CD8 cells positively selected for CCR7 made up the naive population, which excluded terminally differentiated effector memory CD45RA+ cells. Generated by immunoSEQ multiplex PCR, the TCRdb table keeps only in-frame clones and is missing some. The data hold 800,000 or so clones, with about 97% observed a single time. Sequenced sample: naive CD8+ T cells sorted from blood. The receptors stem from a young man in good health.

The chain couples TRBV4-2 to TRBJ1-2, with 10 positions matching TRBD1. In germline, CDR1 is LGHNA, CDR2 YNFKEQ. J was trimmed by 6 bases and V by 0 bases; bases with no gene match: 7. The CDR3 has 16 residues. CDR3 nucleotides: TGTGCCAGCAGCCAAGATCGCTCGGGACAGGGGAATGGCTACACCTTC. It translates to CASSQDRSGQGNGYTF.

This chain links TRBV7-2 with TRBJ2-1, with TRBD2 as a possible D gene (5 bases). The ends were cut back, 1 base at V and 10 bases at J, with 8 bases in the middle. The germline CDR1 and CDR2 sequences are SGHTA and FQGNSA. The CDR3 contains 12 residues. CDR3 in DNA: TGTGCCAGCAGCTTAGAGAGCGGCGAGCAGTTCTTC. Its protein product is CASSLESGEQFF.

The CDR3 nucleotides read TGTGCCCTAGGGGACAGGGAGGGTCAGCCCCAGCATTTT. It codes for CALGDREGQPQHF. This chain uses TRBV15 with TRBJ1-5; 9 nucleotides agree with TRBD1. Germline trimming cut 11 bases from V and 6 bases from J; bases unmatched to any gene: 8. This CDR3 region has 13 residues. CDR1 and CDR2 from the germline V gene are LNHNV and YYDKDF (reference sequence).

The CDR3 bases are TGTGCCAGCAGGCTGGACCATAGAGAATATGGCTACACCTTC. Its protein is CASRLDHREYGYTF. This rearrangement joins TRBV6-5 to TRBJ1-2; D not certain. The CDR3 is 14 amino acids. The germline CDR1 and CDR2 sequences are MNHEY and SVGAGI. Trimming removed 6 bases from V and 5 bases from J, with 16 bases in between.

This chain uses TRBV2 with TRBJ2-7; 9 bases match TRBD1. Germline trimming cut 7 bases from V and 1 base from J; bases unmatched to any gene: 11. Germline assignment: CDR1 SNHLY and CDR2 FYNNEI. The CDR3 contains 16 residues. CDR3 nucleotide sequence: TGTGCCAGCAAGGAATTTCTGGGACAGGGATCCTACGAGCAGTACTTC. Translating it yields CASKEFLGQGSYEQYF.

The genes are TRBV4-1 and TRBJ2-3, with D perhaps assigned TRBD1 or TRBD2 (6 bases each). Per the germline V gene, CDR1 is MGHRA and CDR2 is YSYEKL. Trimming cost V 3 bases and J 2 bases, with 15 bases left between them. This CDR3 has 16 amino acids. The CDR3, as DNA: TGCGCCAGCAGCCAGATGGGGGGCGGGGACACAGATACGCAGTATTTT. This codes for CASSQMGGGDTDTQYF.

The rearrangement uses TRBV30 and TRBJ2-7; D might be TRBD1 (6 bases). V lost 4 bases to trimming and J lost 3 bases, with 10 bases between them. The germline V gene has CDR1 GTSNPN and CDR2 SVGIG (reference sequence). The CDR3 consists of 12 residues. CDR3 region: CAWNEGDYEQYF. The DNA for the CDR3 is TGTGCCTGGAACGAGGGGGACTACGAGCAGTACTTC.

The chain is built from TRBV5-4 and TRBJ2-1; TRBD1 might be the D (6 bases). Germline V gene data show CDR1 as SGHNT and CDR2 as YYREEE (reference sequence). Trimming removed 7 bases from V and 2 bases from J, with 25 bases in between. CDR3 length equals 18 residues. The CDR3 loop is CASAPGHHSPGPYNEQFF. The DNA of the CDR3 is TGTGCCAGCGCGCCGGGACATCATTCCCCGGGTCCCTACAATGAGCAGTTCTTC.

The V gene is TRBV7-9, the J gene TRBJ2-7; D uncertain. Trimming shortened V by 1 base and J by 12 bases, and 10 bases separated the two germline ends. The germline CDR1 and CDR2 sequences are SEHNR and FQNEAQ (reference sequence). The CDR3 totals 11 residues. CDR3 nucleotide sequence: TGTGCCAGCAGCTTAGTTGGTCGTTGGTACTTC. Translated: CASSLVGRWYF.

The chain is built from TRBV2 and TRBJ2-2, with 8 nucleotides matching TRBD1. The germline V gene encodes CDR1 SNHLY and CDR2 FYNNEI. V trimming: 2 bases; J trimming: 6 bases; junction bases outside the gene matches: 8. This CDR3 is 16 amino acids long. Here the CDR3 reads CASSERRTGYSGELFF. As DNA, the CDR3 is TGTGCCAGCAGTGAACGGAGGACAGGGTACTCCGGGGAGCTGTTTTTT.

The chain links TRBV7-9 to TRBJ1-2; the match to TRBD1 covers 7 bases. Germline CDR1 SEHNR, CDR2 FQNEAQ (reference sequence). J lost 6 bases, V lost 4 bases, and 2 bases had no gene match. This CDR3 is 12 amino acids long. The CDR3 reads CASSSGTDGYTF. In nucleotides, the CDR3 is TGTGCCAGCAGCTCAGGGACAGATGGCTACACCTTC.

The chain uses TRBV15 and TRBJ2-1; D not resolved. The V end lost 0 bases, the J end lost 2 bases, and 5 bases lay between the germline ends. From germline, CDR1 is LNHNV and CDR2 YYDKDF (reference sequence). The length of the CDR3 is 14 residues. DNA of the CDR3: TGTGCCACCAGCAGAGAATCAACCTACAATGAGCAGTTCTTC. This gives the protein CATSRESTYNEQFF.

The V gene is TRBV6-1, the J gene TRBJ2-1, with TRBD1 matching over 7 bases. J was trimmed by 8 bases and V by 6 bases; bases with no gene match: 13. CDR3 length: 15 residues. The germline V gene has CDR1 MNHNS and CDR2 SASEGT. Here the CDR3 reads CASRAMGQPYDEQFF. The CDR3 region has the DNA TGTGCCAGCAGAGCAATGGGACAGCCTTACGATGAGCAGTTCTTC.

The chain employs TRBV20-1 and TRBJ2-3; D gene ambiguous. This CDR3 region has 11 residues. CDR1 and CDR2 from the germline V gene are DFQATT and SNEGSKA (reference sequence). The ends were cut back, 6 bases at V and 1 base at J, with 5 bases in the middle. CDR3 sequence: CSAEGTDTQYF. The CDR3 DNA reads as TGCAGTGCGGAAGGCACAGATACGCAGTATTTT.

The V gene is TRBV7-8, the J gene TRBJ2-7, with D uncertain. Per germline, CDR1 SGHVS and CDR2 FQNEAQ. The CDR3 is made up of 12 amino acids. Trimming pared 5 bases from V and 5 bases from J, leaving 10 bases between. The CDR3 sequence: CASSPQADEQYF. CDR3 coding DNA: TGTGCCAGCAGCCCCCAGGCGGACGAGCAGTACTTC.

A note on this clone: The same CDR3 can be traced to other DNA sequences in this sample. The chain carries TRBV13 and TRBJ2-3; a possible D gene is TRBD2 (5 bases). CDR3 length: 14 amino acids. V gave up 5 bases and J gave up 0 bases, with 9 bases separating them. Per the germline V gene, CDR1 is PRHDT and CDR2 is FYEKMQ (reference sequence). The CDR3 here is CASSPRTSTDTQYF. In DNA, the CDR3 is TGTGCCAGCAGCCCCCGGACTAGCACAGATACGCAGTATTTT.

The chain is built from TRBV19 and TRBJ1-2; possible D gene TRBD1, 6 bases. The germline V gene encodes CDR1 LNHDA and CDR2 SQIVND (reference sequence). Trimming cost V 2 bases and J 5 bases, with 15 bases left between them. This CDR3 has 15 amino acids. CDR3 region: CASSILQGAPYGYTF. Here the CDR3 DNA reads TGTGCCAGTAGTATATTACAGGGAGCGCCTTATGGCTACACCTTC.

This clone came up once. This CDR3 reads CASSDPGRRVQETQYF. The CDR3 DNA reads TGTGCCAGCAGTGATCCCGGGCGCAGGGTCCAAGAGACCCAGTACTTC. V is TRBV6-1 and J is TRBJ2-5; D may be TRBD1 (5 bases). The CDR3 is 16 residues long. Germline V CDR1 and CDR2: MNHNS, SASEGT. Trimming left V 3 bases short and J 1 base short, with 15 bases between.

The chain has TRBV19 and TRBJ2-7, with D possibly being TRBD2 (5 bases). CDR1 LNHDA and CDR2 SQIVND come from the germline V gene (reference sequence). The V and J ends lost 3 bases and 6 bases respectively, with 18 bases between them. This CDR3 region has 15 residues. The CDR3 region is CASSIGKIASLEQYF. The CDR3 region has the DNA TGTGCCAGTAGTATCGGGAAAATTGCGAGTCTCGAGCAGTACTTC. Full variable domain (remainder filled in from reference TRBV19 and TRBJ2-7): DGGITQSPKYLFRKEGQNVTLSCEQNLNHDAMYWYRQDPGQGLRLIYYSQIVNDFQKGDIAEGYSVSREKKESFPLTVTSAQKNPTAFYLCASSIGKIASLEQYFGPGTRLTVT.

The chain employs TRBV5-8 and TRBJ2-7; D might be TRBD2 (6 bases). The CDR3 contains 14 residues. V dropped 1 base and J dropped 3 bases, with 11 bases sitting between them. CDR1 SGHTS and CDR2 YDEGEE come from the germline V gene. CDR3 bases: TGTGCCAGCAGCTTGCGCGGGGCTAACTACGAGCAGTACTTC. This gives the protein CASSLRGANYEQYF.

This chain connects TRBV15 to TRBJ2-1; D perhaps matches TRBD2 (5 bases). Germline V gene data show CDR1 as LNHNV and CDR2 as YYDKDF (reference sequence). The CDR3 has 14 residues. V lost 1 base, J lost 9 bases, and 13 bases lay in between. CDR3 protein: CATSRGKLVTEQFF. The CDR3, as DNA: TGTGCCACCAGCAGAGGAAAACTAGTCACTGAGCAGTTCTTC.

This CDR3 reads CASSNFGAGRGTQYF. CDR3 nucleotide sequence: TGTGCCAGCAGCAATTTCGGAGCGGGACGTGGGACCCAGTACTTC. The V and J genes are TRBV21-1 and TRBJ2-5; the table's TRBD2 call for D was not verified on the DNA. TRBV21-1 is designated a pseudogene. The CDR3 is 15 amino acids.

Only a few counts were recorded for this clone. Written as DNA, the CDR3 is TGCGCCAGCAGCTTGGCGGGGACAGGGGACCTCGCTTTGGTCGAGCAGTACTTC. This gives the protein CASSLAGTGDLALVEQYF. The rearrangement links TRBV5-1 to TRBJ2-7; 10 bases align to TRBD1. The trim removed 0 bases at V and 6 bases at J, leaving 15 bases unmatched. The germline V gene encodes CDR1 SGHRS and CDR2 YFSETQ. This CDR3 has 18 amino acids. Based on the CDR3 plus reference TRBV5-1 and TRBJ2-7, the full variable domain is KAGVTQTPRYLIKTRGQQVTLSCSPISGHRSVSWYQQTPGQGLQFLFEYFSETQRNKGNFPGRFSGRQFSNSRSEMNVSTLELGDSALYLCASSLAGTGDLALVEQYFGPGTRLTVT.

V gene TRBV13 combines with J gene TRBJ2-1, with 9 bases matching TRBD2. The germline V gene encodes CDR1 PRHDT and CDR2 FYEKMQ (reference sequence). This CDR3 comprises 17 residues. V lost 4 bases, J lost 3 bases, and 10 bases stayed unmatched. The CDR3 nucleotides read TGTGCCAGCAGCTACCCCAAGCGGGAGGAAGGCTACAATGAGCAGTTCTTC. The encoded protein is CASSYPKREEGYNEQFF.

The genes are TRBV29-1 and TRBJ2-2, with a tentative D call TRBD2 (6 bases). The CDR3 is made up of 12 amino acids. In germline, CDR1 is SQVTM, CDR2 ANQGSEA. Trimming removed 3 bases at V and 6 bases at J, with 8 bases between. The chain's CDR3 is CSVDLASGELFF. In DNA form, the CDR3 reads TGCAGCGTTGATCTAGCGTCCGGGGAGCTGTTTTTT.

Concerning this clone itself: This CDR3 is also generated by other DNA sequences in the sample. The chain is built from TRBV10-3 and TRBJ2-7; no reliable D call. V lost 3 bases, J lost 3 bases, and 6 bases lay in between. Germline CDR1 reads ENHRY; CDR2 reads SYGVKD. The CDR3 has 12 amino acids. CDR3 sequence reads: CAISESDYEQYF. The CDR3, as DNA: TGTGCCATCAGTGAATCCGACTACGAGCAGTACTTC.

This chain links TRBV6-1 with TRBJ2-1, with TRBD2 as a possible D gene (5 bases). CDR1 MNHNS and CDR2 SASEGT come from the germline V gene. Trimming pared 10 bases from V and 3 bases from J, leaving 7 bases between. The CDR3 sequence is 11 residues long. The DNA of the CDR3 is TGTGCCATCCGGGACTACAATGAGCAGTTCTTC. It is translated as CAIRDYNEQFF.

J is TRBJ2-7 and V is TRBV27; perhaps D is TRBD1 or TRBD2 (5 bases each). CDR3 length equals 16 residues. CDR1 is MNHEY and CDR2 is SMNVEV in the germline V gene (reference sequence). V lost 6 bases to trimming and J lost 4 bases, with 22 bases between them. CDR3 protein: CASSSEFGTAGYEQYF. Here the CDR3 DNA reads TGTGCCAGCAGCTCAGAATTCGGGACGGCCGGGTACGAGCAGTACTTC.